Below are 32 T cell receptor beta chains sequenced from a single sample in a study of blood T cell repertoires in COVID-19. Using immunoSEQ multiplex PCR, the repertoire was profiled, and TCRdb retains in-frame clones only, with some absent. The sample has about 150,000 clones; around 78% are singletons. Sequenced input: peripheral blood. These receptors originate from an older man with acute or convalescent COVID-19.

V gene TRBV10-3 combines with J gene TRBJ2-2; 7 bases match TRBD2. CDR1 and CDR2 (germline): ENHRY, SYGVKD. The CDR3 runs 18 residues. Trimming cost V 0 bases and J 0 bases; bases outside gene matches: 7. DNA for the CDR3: TGTGCCATCAGTGAGTCGAGGTTGGGAGGGCCGAACACCGGGGAGCTGTTTTTT. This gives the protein CAISESRLGGPNTGELFF.

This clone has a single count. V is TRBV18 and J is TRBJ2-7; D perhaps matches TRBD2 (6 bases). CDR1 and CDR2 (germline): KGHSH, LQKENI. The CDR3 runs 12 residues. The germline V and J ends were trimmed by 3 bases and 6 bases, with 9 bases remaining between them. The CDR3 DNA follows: TGTGCCAGCTCACCTTACGGGGGCGAGCAGTACTTC. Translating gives CASSPYGGEQYF.

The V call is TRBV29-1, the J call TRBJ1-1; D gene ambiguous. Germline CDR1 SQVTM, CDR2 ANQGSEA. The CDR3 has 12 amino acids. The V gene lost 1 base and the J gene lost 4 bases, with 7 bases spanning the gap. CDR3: CSVEGAATEAFF. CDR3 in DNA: TGCAGCGTTGAAGGGGCAGCCACTGAAGCTTTCTTT.

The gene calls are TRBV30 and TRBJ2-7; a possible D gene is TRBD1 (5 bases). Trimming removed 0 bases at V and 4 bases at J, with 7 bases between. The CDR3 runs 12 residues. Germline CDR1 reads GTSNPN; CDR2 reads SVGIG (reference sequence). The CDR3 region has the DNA TGTGCCTGGAGTGTAACAGGATACGAGCAGTACTTC. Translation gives CAWSVTGYEQYF.

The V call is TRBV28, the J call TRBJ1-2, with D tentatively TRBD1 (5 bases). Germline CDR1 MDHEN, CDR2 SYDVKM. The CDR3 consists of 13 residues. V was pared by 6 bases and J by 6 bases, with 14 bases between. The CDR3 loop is CASSPGSDNGYTF. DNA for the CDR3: TGTGCCAGCAGCCCAGGGTCGGACAATGGCTACACCTTC.

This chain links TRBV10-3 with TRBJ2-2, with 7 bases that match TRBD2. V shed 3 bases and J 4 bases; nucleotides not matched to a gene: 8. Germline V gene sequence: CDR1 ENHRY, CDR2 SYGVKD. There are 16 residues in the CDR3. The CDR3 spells CAISDGAGVGTGELFF. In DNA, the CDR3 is TGTGCCATCAGTGACGGGGCGGGGGTCGGCACCGGGGAGCTGTTTTTT.

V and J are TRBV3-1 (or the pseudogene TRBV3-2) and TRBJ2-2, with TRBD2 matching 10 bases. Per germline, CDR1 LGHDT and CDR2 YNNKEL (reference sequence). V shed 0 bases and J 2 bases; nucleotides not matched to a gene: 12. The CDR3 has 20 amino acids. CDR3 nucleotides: TGTGCCAGCAGCCAAGACGATGGGATAGCGGGGGGTCAAAACACCGGGGAGCTGTTTTTT. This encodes CASSQDDGIAGGQNTGELFF.

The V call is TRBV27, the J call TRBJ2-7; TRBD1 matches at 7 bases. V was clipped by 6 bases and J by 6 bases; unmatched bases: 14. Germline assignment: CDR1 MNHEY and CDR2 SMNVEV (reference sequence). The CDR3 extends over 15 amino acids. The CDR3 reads CASSPGGGGSAEQYV. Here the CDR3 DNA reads TGTGCCAGCAGCCCAGGGGGTGGGGGCAGTGCCGAGCAGTACGTC.

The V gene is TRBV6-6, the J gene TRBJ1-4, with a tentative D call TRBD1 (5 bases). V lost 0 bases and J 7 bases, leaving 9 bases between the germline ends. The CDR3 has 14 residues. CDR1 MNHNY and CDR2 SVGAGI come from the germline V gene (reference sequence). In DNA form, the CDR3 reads TGTGCCAGCAGTTACTCGCGGGGGAGTGAAAAACTGTTTTTT. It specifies CASSYSRGSEKLFF.

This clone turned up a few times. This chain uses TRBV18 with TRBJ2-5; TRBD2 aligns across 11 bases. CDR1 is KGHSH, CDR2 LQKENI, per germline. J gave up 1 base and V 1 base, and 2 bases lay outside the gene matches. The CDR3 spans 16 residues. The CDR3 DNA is TGTGCCAGCTCACCACGGCTAGCGGGGGGCCAAGAGACCCAGTACTTC. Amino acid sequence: CASSPRLAGGQETQYF.

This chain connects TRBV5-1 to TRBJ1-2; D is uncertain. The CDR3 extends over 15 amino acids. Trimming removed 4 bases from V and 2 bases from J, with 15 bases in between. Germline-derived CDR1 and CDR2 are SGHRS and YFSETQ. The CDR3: CASSPEARHNYGYTF. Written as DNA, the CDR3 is TGCGCCAGCAGCCCTGAAGCACGACACAACTATGGCTACACCTTC.

As DNA, the CDR3 is TGTGCCAGCAGCTTAGACCGGGGAAGTAAAGCTTTCTTT. Protein product: CASSLDRGSKAFF. V usage is TRBV7-9 and J usage is TRBJ1-1; the D is unclear. Per the germline V gene, CDR1 is SEHNR and CDR2 is FQNEAQ (reference sequence). The CDR3 totals 13 residues. Deletions cut 1 base from V and 9 bases from J, with 12 bases between.

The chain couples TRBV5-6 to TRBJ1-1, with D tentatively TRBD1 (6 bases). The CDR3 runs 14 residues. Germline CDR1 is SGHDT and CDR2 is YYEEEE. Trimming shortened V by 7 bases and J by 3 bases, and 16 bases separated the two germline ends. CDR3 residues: CASGAPGGYTEAFF. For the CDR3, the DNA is TGTGCCAGCGGCGCCCCGGGGGGCTACACTGAAGCTTTCTTT.

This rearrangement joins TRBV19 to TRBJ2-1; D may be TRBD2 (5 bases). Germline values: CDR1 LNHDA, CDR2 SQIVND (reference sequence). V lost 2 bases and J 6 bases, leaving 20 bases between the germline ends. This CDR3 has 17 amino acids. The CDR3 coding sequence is TGTGCCAGTAGTATACATTTCAAAGGAACCCGGGGCAATGAGCAGTTCTTC. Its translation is CASSIHFKGTRGNEQFF.

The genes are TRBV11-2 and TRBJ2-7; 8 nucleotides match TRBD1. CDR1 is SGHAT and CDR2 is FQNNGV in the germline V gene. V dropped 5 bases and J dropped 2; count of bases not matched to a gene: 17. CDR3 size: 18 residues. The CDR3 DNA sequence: TGTGCCAGCAGCGCCAAGGTGGTGGTGGGACAGGTCGCCTACGAGCAGTACTTC. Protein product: CASSAKVVVGQVAYEQYF.

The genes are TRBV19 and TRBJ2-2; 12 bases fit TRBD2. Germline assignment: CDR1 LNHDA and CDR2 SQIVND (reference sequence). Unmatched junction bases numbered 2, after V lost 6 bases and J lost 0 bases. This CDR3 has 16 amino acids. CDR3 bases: TGTGCCAGTAGCGGACTAGCGGGGTCGAACACCGGGGAGCTGTTTTTT. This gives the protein CASSGLAGSNTGELFF.

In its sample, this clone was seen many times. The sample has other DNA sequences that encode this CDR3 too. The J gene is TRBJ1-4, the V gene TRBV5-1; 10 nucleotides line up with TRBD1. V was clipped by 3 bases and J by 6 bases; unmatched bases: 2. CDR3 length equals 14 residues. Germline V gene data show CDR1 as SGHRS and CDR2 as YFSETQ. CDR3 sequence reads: CASSSGTGDEKLFF. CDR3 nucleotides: TGCGCCAGCAGCTCCGGGACAGGGGATGAAAAACTGTTTTTT.

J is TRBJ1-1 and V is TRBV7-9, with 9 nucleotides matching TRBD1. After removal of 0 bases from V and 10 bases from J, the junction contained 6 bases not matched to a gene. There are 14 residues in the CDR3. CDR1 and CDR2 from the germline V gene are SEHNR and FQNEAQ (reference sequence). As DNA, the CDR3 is TGTGCCAGCAGCTTAGCCGGGACAGGGATTGCAGCTTTCTTT. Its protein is CASSLAGTGIAAFF.

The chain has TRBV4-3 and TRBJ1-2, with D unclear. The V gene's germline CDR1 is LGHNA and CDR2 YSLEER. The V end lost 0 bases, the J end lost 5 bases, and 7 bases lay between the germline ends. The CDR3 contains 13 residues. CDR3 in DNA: TGCGCCAGCAGCCAAGATCCGGGTTATGGCTACACCTTC. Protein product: CASSQDPGYGYTF.

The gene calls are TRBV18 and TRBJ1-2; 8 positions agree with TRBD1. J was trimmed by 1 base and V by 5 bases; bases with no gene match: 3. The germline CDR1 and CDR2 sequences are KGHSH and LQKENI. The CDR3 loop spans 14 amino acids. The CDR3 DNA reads TGTGCCAGCTCAATCGACAGGGGTAACTATGGCTACACCTTC. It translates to CASSIDRGNYGYTF.

The CDR3 DNA reads as TGCGCCAGCAGCTCGGACAGGGGGAGAAGGAGCAATCAGCCCCAGCATTTT. It codes for CASSSDRGRRSNQPQHF. The genes are TRBV5-1 and TRBJ1-5, with TRBD1 matching 10 bases. CDR1 SGHRS and CDR2 YFSETQ come from the germline V gene. This CDR3 comprises 17 residues. The V and J ends lost 3 bases and 1 base, in that order; junction bases with no gene match: 7.

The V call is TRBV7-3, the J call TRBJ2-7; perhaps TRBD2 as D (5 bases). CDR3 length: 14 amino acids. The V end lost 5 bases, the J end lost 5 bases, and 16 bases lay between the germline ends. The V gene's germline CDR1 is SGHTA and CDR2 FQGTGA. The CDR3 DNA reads TGTGCCAGCAGCCTTTGGGCCGGGGTGAACGAGCAGTACTTC. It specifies CASSLWAGVNEQYF.

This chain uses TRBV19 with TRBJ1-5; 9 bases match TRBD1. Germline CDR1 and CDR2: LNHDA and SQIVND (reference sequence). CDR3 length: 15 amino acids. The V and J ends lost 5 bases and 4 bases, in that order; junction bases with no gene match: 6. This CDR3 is CASSPGTGTNQPQHF. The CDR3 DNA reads TGTGCCAGTAGTCCCGGGACAGGGACAAATCAGCCCCAGCATTTT.

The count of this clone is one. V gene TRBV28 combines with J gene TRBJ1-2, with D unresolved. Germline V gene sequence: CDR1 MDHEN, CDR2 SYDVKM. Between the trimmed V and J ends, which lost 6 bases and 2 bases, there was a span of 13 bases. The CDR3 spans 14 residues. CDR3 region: CASSSGPSNYGYTF. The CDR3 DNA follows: TGTGCCAGCAGCTCGGGTCCTTCGAACTATGGCTACACCTTC.

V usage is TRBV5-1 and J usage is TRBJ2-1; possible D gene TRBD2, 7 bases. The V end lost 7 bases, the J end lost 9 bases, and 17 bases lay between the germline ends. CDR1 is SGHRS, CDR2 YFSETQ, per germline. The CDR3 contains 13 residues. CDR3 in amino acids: CASYGGRLGEQFF. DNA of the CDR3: TGCGCCAGCTACGGGGGGCGCCTCGGTGAGCAGTTCTTC. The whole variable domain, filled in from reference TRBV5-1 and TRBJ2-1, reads KAGVTQTPRYLIKTRGQQVTLSCSPISGHRSVSWYQQTPGQGLQFLFEYFSETQRNKGNFPGRFSGRQFSNSRSEMNVSTLELGDSALYLCASYGGRLGEQFFGPGTRLTVL.

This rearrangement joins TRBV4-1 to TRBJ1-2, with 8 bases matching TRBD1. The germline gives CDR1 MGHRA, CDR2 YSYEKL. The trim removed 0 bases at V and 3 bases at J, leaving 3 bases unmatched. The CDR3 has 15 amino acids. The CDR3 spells CASSQEPGGDYGYTF. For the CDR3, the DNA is TGCGCCAGCAGCCAAGAACCAGGGGGCGACTATGGCTACACCTTC.

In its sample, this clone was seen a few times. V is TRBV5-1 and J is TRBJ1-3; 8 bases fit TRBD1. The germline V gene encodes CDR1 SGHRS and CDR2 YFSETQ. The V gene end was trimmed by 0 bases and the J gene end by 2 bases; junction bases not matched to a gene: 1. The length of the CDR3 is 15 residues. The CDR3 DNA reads TGCGCCAGCAGCTTGGGGACAGGGCCTGGAAACACCATATATTTT. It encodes CASSLGTGPGNTIYF.

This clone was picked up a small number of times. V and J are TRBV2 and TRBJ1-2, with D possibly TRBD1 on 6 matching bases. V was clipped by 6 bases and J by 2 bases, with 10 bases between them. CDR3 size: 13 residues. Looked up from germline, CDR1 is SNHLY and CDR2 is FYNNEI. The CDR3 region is CASSVQGNYGYTF. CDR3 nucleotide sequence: TGTGCCAGCAGCGTACAGGGCAACTATGGCTACACCTTC.

DNA of the CDR3: TGCGCCAGCAGCTTATCCGGGACTAGCGTGCAAGAGACCCAGTACTTC. Encoded protein: CASSLSGTSVQETQYF. This chain connects TRBV5-1 to TRBJ2-5; 10 bases agree with TRBD2. Germline V gene lookup returns CDR1 SGHRS and CDR2 YFSETQ. The CDR3 covers 16 residues. V shed 2 bases, J shed 2 bases, and the junction held 6 bases outside the gene matches.

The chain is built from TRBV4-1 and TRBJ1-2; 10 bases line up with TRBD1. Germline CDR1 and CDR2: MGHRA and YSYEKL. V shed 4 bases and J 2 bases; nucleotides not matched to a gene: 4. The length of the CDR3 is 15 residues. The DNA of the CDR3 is TGCGCCAGCAGCCGGAGACAGGGGGCGAACTATGGCTACACCTTC. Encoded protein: CASSRRQGANYGYTF.

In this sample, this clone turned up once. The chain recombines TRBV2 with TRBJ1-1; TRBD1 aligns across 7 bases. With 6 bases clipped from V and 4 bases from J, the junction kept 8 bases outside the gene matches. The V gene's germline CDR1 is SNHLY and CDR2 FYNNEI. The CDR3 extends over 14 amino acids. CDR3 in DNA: TGTGCCAGCAGCTTAGGGGGCAGTCTCACTGAAGCTTTCTTT. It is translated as CASSLGGSLTEAFF.

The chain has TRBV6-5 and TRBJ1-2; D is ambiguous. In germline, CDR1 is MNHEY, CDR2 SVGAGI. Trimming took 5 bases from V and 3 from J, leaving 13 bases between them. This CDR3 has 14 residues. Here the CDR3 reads CASSNWWGDYGYTF. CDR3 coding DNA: TGTGCCAGCAGTAATTGGTGGGGAGACTATGGCTACACCTTC.